These T cell receptor beta chains were read from a single sample in a study of blood T cell repertoires in COVID-19. The table came from immunoSEQ multiplex PCR; TCRdb's copy has only in-frame clones and leaves some out. Of under 250,000 clones listed, approximately 84% are singletons. Material for sequencing was PBMCs or T cells enriched from blood (not recorded which). All receptors derive from a man in his fifties or sixties who had recovered from COVID-19. The CDR3 runs from the conserved cysteine through the conserved F or W. A D gene is named only where the DNA matches it firmly. Size is omitted from some rows. Given values are once, few, many or a class for expanded clones.

V gene	CDR3 length	clone size	D gene	J gene	CDR3 protein	CDR3 DNA
TRBV4-1	12	once	TRBD2	TRBJ2-1	CASSQEGLTPFF	TGCGCCAGCAGCCAAGAGGGACTAACTCCGTTCTTC
TRBV7-9	13	-	TRBD1	TRBJ1-1	CASSSGTGVRAFF	TGTGCCAGCAGCTCCGGGACAGGGGTTCGGGCTTTCTTT
TRBV7-9	15	-	-	TRBJ2-3	CASSPLEGPTDTQYF	TGTGCCAGCAGCCCTCTGGAGGGCCCCACAGATACGCAGTATTTT
TRBV5-4	16	-	-	TRBJ1-1	CASSFGVQGLGTEAFF	TGTGCCAGCAGCTTTGGAGTGCAGGGCCTCGGCACTGAAGCTTTCTTT
TRBV14	15	-	-	TRBJ1-1	CASSQGPGLYTEAFF	TGTGCCAGCAGCCAAGGACCGGGACTATACACTGAAGCTTTCTTT
TRBV7-9	14	-	-	TRBJ1-1	CASSRDTRGTEAFF	TGTGCCAGCAGCCGGGACACAAGAGGGACTGAAGCTTTCTTT
TRBV5-1	15	-	TRBD2	TRBJ2-5	CASSFSGGARETQYF	TGCGCCAGCAGCTTTAGCGGGGGGGCCCGGGAGACCCAGTACTTC
TRBV9	14	-	-	TRBJ1-1	CASSVDSTQTEAFF	TGTGCCAGCAGCGTAGATTCGACACAAACTGAAGCTTTCTTT
TRBV2	15	few	-	TRBJ1-2	CASSEGLGDSSGYTF	TGTGCCAGCAGTGAAGGGTTGGGGGACTCCTCGGGCTACACCTTC
TRBV6-5	13	-	-	TRBJ1-1	CATHRGLGSEAFF	TGTGCCACCCACCGGGGATTAGGATCTGAAGCTTTCTTT
TRBV19	13	-	-	TRBJ1-2	CASSITGSYGYTF	TGTGCCAGTAGTATCACAGGGTCCTATGGCTACACCTTC
TRBV7-2	15	once	-	TRBJ1-6	CASSVGLGMNSPLHF	TGTGCCAGCAGCGTCGGACTGGGGATGAATTCACCCCTCCACTTT
TRBV5-6	15	-	TRBD1	TRBJ2-3	CASSSTGGSTDTQYF	TGTGCCAGCAGCTCAACAGGGGGTAGCACAGATACGCAGTATTTT
TRBV14	16	-	-	TRBJ2-5	CASSQDPLKKVETQYF	TGTGCCAGCAGCCAAGATCCACTAAAAAAGGTGGAGACCCAGTACTTC
TRBV5-6	11	-	-	TRBJ1-1	CASQIGPEAFF	TGTGCCAGTCAGATTGGGCCTGAAGCTTTCTTT
TRBV5-1	14	-	-	TRBJ1-5	CASSPGNSNQPQHF	TGCGCCAGCAGCCCGGGGAATAGCAATCAGCCCCAGCATTTT
TRBV6-1	14	-	-	TRBJ2-5	CASSETGSWETQYF	TGTGCCAGCAGTGAAACCGGGTCGTGGGAGACCCAGTACTTC
TRBV4-2	15	-	-	TRBJ2-5	CASSQDKGAGGTQYF	TGTGCCAGCAGCCAAGATAAAGGGGCCGGGGGGACCCAGTACTTC
TRBV19	16	-	TRBD2	TRBJ2-1	CASSIQGFREGNEQFF	TGTGCCAGTAGTATCCAGGGTTTCAGGGAGGGGAATGAGCAGTTCTTC
TRBV7-2	12	-	-	TRBJ1-5	CASSLAGQPQHF	TGTGCCAGCAGCTTAGCCGGTCAGCCCCAGCATTTT